In this sample, the clone carrying this TCR beta chain turned up once. The V end lost 5 bases, the J end lost 2 bases, and 9 bases lay between the germline ends. Germline CDR1 and CDR2: MNHEY and SVGAGI. This CDR3 contains 13 residues. TCRdb keeps only in-frame clones here, not all; method: immunoSEQ multiplex PCR. The profile shows approximately 310,000 clones, 70% to 90% of them singletons. The sample belongs to a study of blood T cell repertoires in COVID-19. The chain recombines TRBV6-5 with TRBJ1-2; weak D call: TRBD1 (6 bases). This TCR was recovered from a woman between 50 and 59 years old who had recovered from COVID-19. The sequenced sample consisted of peripheral blood. The CDR3: CASSRDMNYGYTF. The CDR3 bases are TGTGCCAGCAGTAGGGACATGAACTATGGCTACACCTTC.